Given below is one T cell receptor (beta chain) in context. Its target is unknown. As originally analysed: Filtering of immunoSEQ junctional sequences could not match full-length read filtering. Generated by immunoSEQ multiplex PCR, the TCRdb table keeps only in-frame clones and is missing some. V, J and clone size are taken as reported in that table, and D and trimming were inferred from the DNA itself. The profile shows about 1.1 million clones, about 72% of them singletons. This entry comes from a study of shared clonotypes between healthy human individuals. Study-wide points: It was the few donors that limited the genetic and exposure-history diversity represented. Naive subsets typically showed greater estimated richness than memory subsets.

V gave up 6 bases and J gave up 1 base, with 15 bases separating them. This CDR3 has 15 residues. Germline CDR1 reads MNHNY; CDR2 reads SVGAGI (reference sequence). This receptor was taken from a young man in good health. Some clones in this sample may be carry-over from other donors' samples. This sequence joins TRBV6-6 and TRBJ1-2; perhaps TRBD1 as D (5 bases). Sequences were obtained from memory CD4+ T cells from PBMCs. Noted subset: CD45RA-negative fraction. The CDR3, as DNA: TGTGCCAGCAGACCCAGGGATTCCCATAACTATGGCTACACCTTC. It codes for CASRPRDSHNYGYTF.